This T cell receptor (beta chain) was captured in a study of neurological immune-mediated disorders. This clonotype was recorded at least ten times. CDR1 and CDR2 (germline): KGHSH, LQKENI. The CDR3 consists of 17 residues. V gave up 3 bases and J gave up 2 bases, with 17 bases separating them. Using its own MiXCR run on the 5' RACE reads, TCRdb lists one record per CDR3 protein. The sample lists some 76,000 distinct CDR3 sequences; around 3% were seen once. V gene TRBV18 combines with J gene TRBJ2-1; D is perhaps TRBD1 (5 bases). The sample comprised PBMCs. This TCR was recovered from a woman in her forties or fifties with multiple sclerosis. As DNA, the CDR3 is TGTGCCAGCTCACCGGGTGGGGCGGTCAGGGCCTACAATGAGCAGTTCTTC. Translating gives CASSPGGAVRAYNEQFF.